What follows is one T cell receptor (beta chain) and its context. Its antigen is currently not known. Base quality data are lacking; no much larger clone is found one base away. These data belong to a study of blood T cell repertoires in COVID-19 (dated by TCRdb to between 2020 and 2021). Regarding the research as a whole: Samples covering the acute and convalescent phases of COVID-19 were provided by collaborators in the United States, Italy and Spain. The samples were drawn from two sources: the first 160 participants of the ongoing ImmuneRACE study, and fewer than 1,500 subjects contributed by 6 global collaborators. Where HLA class I and class II types were available, the types were taken from metadata supplied by the sample provider, not from assay-based typing. Nearly every sample came with metadata listing a de-identified subject ID, COVID-19 status, age in years and sex. The prospective study material was composed of cDNA or gDNA derived from T cells, B-cell-depleted T cells, or PBMCs. Deeply sampled blood TCRbeta repertoires from subjects exposed to, actively infected with, or recovered from COVID-19 were included in the dataset. A freely available public database, intended as a resource for researchers studying the immune response to SARS-CoV-2, is where the repertoires were released.

Whole blood was collected in K2EDTA tubes by collaborating institutions according to the institutions' own protocols. For TCRbeta analysis, collaborators shipped samples in one of three forms: frozen whole blood, isolated PBMCs, or DNA extracted from either of those sample types. V is pruned by 9 bases and J by 4 bases, leaving 10 bases of the junction without a gene match. Reading from cysteine to phenylalanine, the CDR3 counts 15 amino acids. Only the CDR3 portion is preserved as DNA: 45 bases, with reading frame beginning at the first base. Via the germline V gene (reference sequence), CDR1 is LNHDA and CDR2 SQIVND. Beyond this particular receptor, the publication reports: The quantity of clinical and demographic metadata differed by source and by participant and was supplied without curation.

TCRbeta CDR3 regions were amplified from genomic DNA using the immunoSEQ Assay, a bias-controlled multiplex PCR. The paper's data handling went like this. The number of nucleated cells in each sample was estimated from the amplification of reference gene primers within the assay. To quantify the absolute abundance of each unique TCRbeta CDR3 rearrangement, sequence reads were collapsed and filtered. For each sample, productive Simpson clonality was calculated by taking the square root of Simpson's diversity index across productive rearrangements. This immuneACCESS table, as held by TCRdb, lists in-frame sequences with V and J called but not all clones. Of the missing ones, under half trace to an unresolved V gene in checked studies; the others have no known cause. D and trimming come from the DNA, and the V and J calls and clone size come from that table. Present in this sample are 200,000 to 300,000 clones, around nine tenths of which were seen just once. The leading ten clones occupy around 1.8% of the sample.

Input material: peripheral blood. This sequence uses TRBV19 and TRBJ2-3, with 10 middle bases fitting TRBD2. This TCR was sampled from a man aged 25-45 years with active or convalescent COVID-19. The CDR3 loop reads CARTGTSVCADTQYF. The DNA reads as follows: TGTGCCAGAACTGGGACTAGCGTTTGCGCAGATACGCAGTATTTT.